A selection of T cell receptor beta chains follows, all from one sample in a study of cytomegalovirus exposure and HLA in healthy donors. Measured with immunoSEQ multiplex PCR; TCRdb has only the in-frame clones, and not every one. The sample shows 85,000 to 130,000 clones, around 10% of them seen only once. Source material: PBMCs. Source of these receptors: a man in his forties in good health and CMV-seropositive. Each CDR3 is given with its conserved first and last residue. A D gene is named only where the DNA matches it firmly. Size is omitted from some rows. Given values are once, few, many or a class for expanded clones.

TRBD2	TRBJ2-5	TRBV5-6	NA	CASSFVDSGPLVETQYF	TGTGCCAGCAGCTTCGTAGATAGCGGGCCATTAGTGGAGACCCAGTACTTC
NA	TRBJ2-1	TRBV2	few	CASSAEVGADEQFF	TGTGCCAGCAGTGCGGAGGTGGGCGCCGATGAGCAGTTCTTC
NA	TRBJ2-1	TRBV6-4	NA	CASSKEADGGNEQFF	TGTGCCAGCAGTAAGGAAGCGGACGGAGGCAATGAGCAGTTCTTC
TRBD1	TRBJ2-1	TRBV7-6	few	CASSLVGQGINEQFF	TGTGCCAGCAGCTTAGTAGGACAGGGGATAAATGAGCAGTTCTTC
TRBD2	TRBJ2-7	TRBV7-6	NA	CASSPGLVYEQYF	TGTGCCAGCAGCCCAGGACTAGTTTACGAGCAGTACTTC
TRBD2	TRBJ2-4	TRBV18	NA	CASSPGLALAKNIQYF	TGTGCCAGCTCACCGGGACTAGCGCTAGCCAAAAACATTCAGTACTTC
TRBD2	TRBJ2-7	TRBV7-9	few	CASSSLAGVYEQYF	TGTGCCAGCAGCAGCCTAGCGGGAGTCTACGAGCAGTACTTC
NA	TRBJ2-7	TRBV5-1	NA	CASSLGEPSYEQYF	TGCGCCAGCAGCTTGGGCGAACCCTCCTACGAGCAGTACTTC
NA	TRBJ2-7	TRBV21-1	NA	CASSKWGRTYEQYF	TGTGCCAGCAGCAAATGGGGGCGAACCTACGAGCAGTACTTC
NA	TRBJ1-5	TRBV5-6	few	CASSQDKDYNQPQHF	TGTGCCAGCAGCCAGGATAAGGACTACAATCAGCCCCAGCATTTT
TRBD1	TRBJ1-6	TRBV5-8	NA	CASSLDGQAYSPLHF	TGTGCCAGCAGCTTGGATGGACAGGCGTATTCACCCCTCCACTTT
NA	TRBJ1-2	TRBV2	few	CASSEERLAGYTF	TGTGCCAGCAGTGAGGAAAGACTAGCTGGCTACACCTTC
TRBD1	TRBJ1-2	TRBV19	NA	CASSPDRDPYYGYTF	TGTGCCAGTAGCCCAGACAGGGATCCGTACTATGGCTACACCTTC
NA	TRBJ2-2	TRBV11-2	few	CASSFLTGVSGELFF	TGTGCCAGCAGCTTCTTGACGGGGGTTTCTGGGGAGCTGTTTTTT
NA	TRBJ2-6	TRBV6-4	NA	CASSEQDSGANVLTF	TGTGCCAGCAGTGAACAGGACTCTGGGGCCAACGTCCTGACTTTC
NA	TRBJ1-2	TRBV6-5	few	CASSERGQGHLAF	TGTGCCAGCAGTGAAAGAGGCCAGGGTCATCTCGCCTTC
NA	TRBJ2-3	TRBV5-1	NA	CASSLAADTQYF	TGCGCCAGCAGCTTGGCAGCAGATACGCAGTATTTT
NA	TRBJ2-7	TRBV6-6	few	CASSNGPSGYEQYF	TGTGCCAGTAGCAACGGACCTTCGGGGTACGAGCAGTACTTC
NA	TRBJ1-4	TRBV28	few	CASSRLSGEKLFF	TGTGCCAGCAGCCGGCTAAGCGGGGAAAAACTGTTTTTT
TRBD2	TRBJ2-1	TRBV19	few	CASSVGLAPYNEQFF	TGTGCCAGTAGTGTGGGACTAGCGCCCTACAATGAGCAGTTCTTC
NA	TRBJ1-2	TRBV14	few	CASSEGPGGGYTF	TGTGCCAGCAGCGAGGGCCCTGGGGGGGGCTACACCTTC
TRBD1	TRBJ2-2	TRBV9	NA	CASSPSGQGAGNTGELFF	TGTGCCAGCAGCCCGTCGGGACAGGGGGCAGGGAACACCGGGGAGCTGTTTTTT
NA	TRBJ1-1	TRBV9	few	CASSVGASPLEAFF	TGTGCCAGCAGCGTAGGTGCCAGTCCTCTTGAAGCTTTCTTT
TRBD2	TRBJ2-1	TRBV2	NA	CASWGVRRLASNEQFF	TGTGCCAGCTGGGGGGTAAGGAGACTAGCGTCGAATGAGCAGTTCTTC
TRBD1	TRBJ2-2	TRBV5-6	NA	CASSLDLRGQTGELFF	TGTGCCAGCAGCTTGGACCTCAGGGGGCAGACCGGGGAGCTGTTTTTT
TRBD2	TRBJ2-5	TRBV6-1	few	CASSRLAAQETQYF	TGTGCCAGCAGCCGACTAGCGGCCCAAGAGACCCAGTACTTC
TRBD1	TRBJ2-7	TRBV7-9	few	CASSLTFVAETGNSEQYF	TGTGCCAGCAGCTTAACTTTTGTGGCCGAGACAGGGAATTCCGAGCAGTACTTC
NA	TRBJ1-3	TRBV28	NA	CASSLVRAGNTIYF	TGTGCCAGCAGTTTAGTTAGAGCTGGAAACACCATATATTTT
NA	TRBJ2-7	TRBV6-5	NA	CASSIQGNPSYEQYF	TGTGCCAGCAGCATCCAGGGCAATCCCTCCTACGAGCAGTACTTC
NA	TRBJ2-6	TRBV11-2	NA	CASSFRFSGANVLTF	TGTGCCAGCAGCTTCCGTTTCTCTGGGGCCAACGTCCTGACTTTC
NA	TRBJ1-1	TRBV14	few	CASSQDSSNTEAFF	TGTGCCAGCAGCCAAGATTCATCGAACACTGAAGCTTTCTTT
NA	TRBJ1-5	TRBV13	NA	CASSLSGNQPQHF	TGTGCCAGCAGCTTATCAGGGAATCAGCCCCAGCATTTT
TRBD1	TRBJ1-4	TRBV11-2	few	CAGSLTWTGENEKLFF	TGTGCCGGCAGCTTAACCTGGACAGGAGAGAATGAAAAACTGTTTTTT
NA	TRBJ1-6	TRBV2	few	CASKVFSDNSPLHF	TGTGCCAGCAAAGTCTTCAGCGATAATTCACCCCTCCACTTT
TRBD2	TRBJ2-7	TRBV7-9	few	CASSETSGWIEQYF	TGTGCCAGCAGCGAGACTAGCGGGTGGATCGAGCAGTACTTC
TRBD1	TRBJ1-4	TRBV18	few	CASSYQGDRNEKLFF	TGTGCCAGCTCATATCAGGGGGATCGTAATGAAAAACTGTTTTTT
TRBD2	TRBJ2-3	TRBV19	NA	CASSYSGTTFRSTDTQYF	TGTGCCAGTAGTTATAGCGGGACGACCTTCCGAAGCACAGATACGCAGTATTTT
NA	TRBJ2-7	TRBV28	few	CASRIYSQGREQYF	TGTGCCAGCAGAATTTACTCACAGGGGAGGGAGCAGTACTTC
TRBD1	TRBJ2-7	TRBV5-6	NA	CASSVTGEGRPYGSYEQYF	TGTGCCAGCAGCGTGACAGGGGAAGGTCGGCCTTACGGCTCCTACGAGCAGTACTTC
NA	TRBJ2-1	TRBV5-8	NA	CASSLGQSSYNEQFF	TGTGCCAGCAGCTTGGGTCAGTCCTCCTACAATGAGCAGTTCTTC
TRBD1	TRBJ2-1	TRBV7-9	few	CASTLGDRGVFEQFF	TGTGCCAGCACCTTAGGGGACAGGGGGGTCTTTGAGCAGTTCTTC
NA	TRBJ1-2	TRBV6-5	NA	CASRPRRDYGYTF	TGTGCCAGCAGACCCCGGAGGGACTATGGCTACACCTTC
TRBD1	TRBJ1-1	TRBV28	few	CASRIGDRDLAFF	TGTGCCAGCAGAATAGGGGACAGGGACCTAGCTTTCTTT
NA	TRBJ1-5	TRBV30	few	CAWSVGGSSNQPQHF	TGTGCCTGGAGTGTCGGGGGTTCTAGCAATCAGCCCCAGCATTTT
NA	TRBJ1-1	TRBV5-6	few	CASSQTVDTEAFF	TGTGCCAGCAGCCAGACAGTGGACACTGAAGCTTTCTTT
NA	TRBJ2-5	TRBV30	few	CAWSVTGRGETQYF	TGTGCCTGGAGTGTAACAGGGAGGGGTGAGACCCAGTACTTC
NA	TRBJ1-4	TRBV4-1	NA	CASSQPQGKLFF	TGCGCCAGCAGCCAACCCCAGGGGAAACTGTTTTTT